The clone carrying this T cell receptor beta chain was seen repeatedly, ten times or more. The table came from immunoSEQ multiplex PCR; TCRdb's copy has only in-frame clones and leaves some out. The top ten clones hold about 12% of a sample with 200,000 to 250,000 clones, roughly 86% of them seen once. CDR3 length equals 11 residues. Trimming removed 3 bases at V and 4 bases at J, with 3 bases between. CDR1 is LGHDT and CDR2 is YNNKEL in the germline V gene (reference sequence). The record originates from a study of blood T cell repertoires in COVID-19. At the level of the study: Samples representing acute and convalescent COVID-19 were sourced from the United States, Italy and Spain.

The TCR sequence derives from a man older than 75 with acute or convalescent COVID-19. Sequencing was carried out using peripheral blood. The rearrangement joins TRBV3-1 (or the pseudogene TRBV3-2) to TRBJ1-2; D uncertain. As DNA, the CDR3 is TGTGCCAGCAGCCACAGCTATGGCTACACCTTC. It specifies CASSHSYGYTF.